Listed below are T cell receptor beta chains from one sample, sequenced in a study of shared clonotypes between healthy human individuals. Profiling relied on immunoSEQ multiplex PCR, and the TCRdb table lists in-frame clones only, not all of them. The data show about 980,000 clones, approximately 76% seen once. The sequenced sample was memory CD4+ T cells sorted from blood. The receptors originated from a man in his late teens or twenties in good health. The CDR3 runs from the conserved cysteine through the conserved F or W. D genes are given only for firm matches. A clone size is listed for some rows: how often the clone was seen (once, few, many), or a class if it is expanded.

J gene,V gene,clone size,D gene,CDR3 protein,CDR3 DNA
TRBJ1-2,TRBV7-9,NA,NA,CASSLVMGDRRNGYTF,TGTGCCAGCAGCTTAGTAATGGGGGACCGAAGGAATGGCTACACCTTC
TRBJ2-1,TRBV14,NA,NA,CASSQVIPQHSEQFF,TGTGCCAGCAGCCAAGTAATCCCCCAGCACAGTGAGCAGTTCTTC
TRBJ2-5,TRBV5-4,NA,TRBD2,CASSLWGLAGQETQYF,TGTGCCAGCAGCTTGTGGGGACTAGCGGGGCAAGAGACCCAGTACTTC
TRBJ2-2,TRBV10-3,NA,NA,CAITGSLNTGELFF,TGTGCCATCACTGGCAGCTTAAACACCGGGGAGCTGTTTTTT
TRBJ2-3,TRBV27,NA,TRBD1,CASSDPYRGGTDTQYF,TGTGCCAGCAGCGATCCATACAGGGGCGGGACAGATACGCAGTATTTT
TRBJ1-6,TRBV25-1,NA,NA,CASSAGYNSPLHF,TGTGCCAGCAGTGCGGGGTATAATTCACCCCTCCACTTT
TRBJ1-2,TRBV29-1,NA,TRBD1,CSVETGASNYGYTF,TGCAGCGTGGAAACAGGGGCTTCGAACTATGGCTACACCTTC
TRBJ1-6,TRBV2,once,NA,CASHRTSYNSPLHF,TGTGCCAGCCACCGAACCTCGTATAATTCACCCCTCCACTTT
TRBJ2-7,TRBV4-1,NA,TRBD1,CASSKLPGQGVWEQYF,TGCGCCAGCAGCAAACTACCGGGACAGGGGGTCTGGGAGCAGTACTTC
TRBJ2-7,TRBV30,NA,TRBD2,CAWSVLAGTYEQYF,TGTGCCTGGAGTGTACTAGCGGGTACCTACGAGCAGTACTTC
TRBJ2-7,TRBV7-8,NA,TRBD2,CASSLSLAGGSYEQYF,TGTGCCAGCAGCTTATCACTAGCGGGAGGGTCCTACGAGCAGTACTTC
TRBJ1-5,TRBV4-1,NA,NA,CASSQVGLPNQPQHF,TGCGCCAGCAGCCAAGTCGGGCTGCCCAATCAGCCCCAGCATTTT
TRBJ2-7,TRBV5-1,NA,TRBD2,CASSLAPGGSYEQYF,TGCGCCAGCAGCTTGGCCCCGGGGGGCTCCTACGAGCAGTACTTC
TRBJ2-6,TRBV12-5,NA,NA,CASGNGNSGANVLTF,TGTGCTAGTGGCAATGGAAACTCTGGGGCCAACGTCCTGACTTTC
TRBJ2-1,TRBV2,once,NA,CASGPYRPTNNEQFF,TGTGCCAGCGGGCCCTATAGGCCGACAAACAATGAGCAGTTCTTC
TRBJ2-1,TRBV5-8,once,TRBD2,CASSFLSGRSYEQFF,TGTGCCAGCAGCTTTTTGAGCGGGAGATCCTATGAGCAGTTCTTC
TRBJ2-5,TRBV7-7,NA,NA,CASSLGVRETQYF,TGTGCTAGCAGCTTAGGGGTCCGAGAGACCCAGTACTTC
TRBJ2-5,TRBV9,NA,TRBD2,CASSGTSGGSETQYF,TGTGCCAGCAGCGGGACTAGCGGGGGGTCGGAGACCCAGTACTTC
TRBJ1-1,TRBV11-2,NA,NA,CASSLSTVGFGGNTEAFF,TGTGCCAGCAGCTTATCTACGGTGGGATTTGGGGGGAACACTGAAGCTTTCTTT
TRBJ1-2,TRBV5-1,NA,NA,CASSLDSGNLGYTF,TGCGCCAGCAGCTTGGACTCAGGGAATTTAGGCTACACCTTC
TRBJ2-5,TRBV5-1,few,TRBD2,CASSLEGLVGHQETQYF,TGCGCCAGCAGCTTGGAGGGACTAGTGGGACACCAAGAGACCCAGTACTTC
TRBJ2-5,TRBV5-4,NA,TRBD1,CASSWDREETQYF,TGTGCCAGCAGCTGGGACAGGGAAGAGACCCAGTACTTC
TRBJ2-3,TRBV10-1,NA,NA,CASSEEPTVGGTQYF,TGCGCCAGCAGTGAGGAACCTACGGTAGGGGGTACGCAGTATTTT
TRBJ1-6,TRBV27,few,TRBD1,CASSLRQGPNSPLHF,TGTGCCAGCAGTCTCAGACAGGGGCCGAATTCACCCCTCCACTTT
TRBJ2-1,TRBV7-2,NA,TRBD2,CASRTTSGSNEQFF,TGTGCCAGCAGGACAACTAGCGGGAGTAATGAGCAGTTCTTC
TRBJ1-2,TRBV6-1,few,NA,CASSERNRPEGYTF,TGTGCCAGCAGTGAACGTAACAGGCCGGAAGGCTACACCTTC
TRBJ2-5,TRBV29-1,NA,NA,CSVDPTGQETQYF,TGCAGCGTCGATCCAACAGGGCAAGAGACCCAGTACTTC
TRBJ2-3,TRBV28,many,TRBD2,CASSLLAGGRADTQYF,TGTGCCAGCAGTTTACTAGCGGGGGGGCGGGCAGATACGCAGTATTTT
TRBJ2-1,TRBV7-9,NA,TRBD2,CASSLAGLAGLNEQFF,TGTGCCAGCAGCTTAGCCGGACTAGCGGGGCTCAATGAGCAGTTCTTC